This TCR beta chain was recovered during a study of vaccination effects on CD4 cells after COVID-19 (dated by TCRdb to 2021 to 2024). In the study overall: In the ViraFEST assay, PBMC were stimulated with viral peptide pools, and TCR sequencing was then used to find antigen-specific CD4+ T cell clonotypes based on their expansion. Each well held around 1.9 million PBMC cultured in IMDM containing approximately 5% human AB serum, roughly 10 IU/ml IL-2 and gentamicin, along with 10 ug/ml peptides. The study compared SARS-CoV-2 spike-specific CD4+ TCR repertoires before and after mRNA vaccination in COVID-19 convalescent patients and infection-naive vaccine recipients. The Oncomine TCR Beta short-read assay on an Illumina iSeq 100 was used to sequence cultures from other donors in the study. A total of nine to ten COVID-19 convalescent patients and a few SARS-CoV-2-naive healthy vaccine recipients were included in the full study. Post-vaccine samples across the study were collected a median of 72 days after the second dose, with a range of 14 to 241. What the work shows at the level of the full study, not this receptor alone: Among healthy vaccine recipients, nearly all vaccine-induced clones were SARS-CoV-2 mono-reactive, and just 1 of 255 was cross-reactive with common cold coronaviruses. Marked clonal contraction was observed in both infection-induced and vaccine-induced clones at late post-vaccination timepoints, consistent with waning T cell responses. Limitations of the study were the small number of convalescent patients and the absence of early post-infection timepoints.

After less than 13 days of culture, CD4+ T cells were isolated with the EasySep CD4+ T cell isolation kit. Each participant received two doses of an mRNA SARS-CoV-2 vaccine, either BNT162b2 or mRNA-1273. Negative nucleocapsid antibody results before and after vaccination confirmed that the healthy vaccine recipients had no prior SARS-CoV-2 infection. On days 3 and 7, half of the culture medium was replaced with fresh IL-2-containing medium. Unless otherwise noted, each peptide stimulation condition was cultured in triplicate wells. PBMC were separated from whole blood using Ficoll-Paque Plus gradient centrifugation and were then either cryopreserved at -140C or used fresh. Genomic DNA was extracted from cultured CD4+ T cells with the QIAamp micro DNA kit. To prepare the library, the immunoSEQ multiplex PCR assay was applied. DNA from the cultured and isolated CD4+ T cells underwent TCR beta CDR3 sequencing. Per the authors' processing: The analysis removed non-productive TCR sequences, trimmed reads to the CDR3 region, and retained only CDR3s that were 7 or more amino acids long. The MANAFEST web app was used to identify antigen-specific clonotypes by comparing expansion in peptide wells with expansion in reference cultures. To be called positive, a clone needed expansion at FDR<0.05 compared with the reference and with all other wells, an odds ratio greater than 5, and a frequency greater than 0.1% in two replicate wells. Clonotypes significantly expanded in SARS-CoV-2 spike wells and in at least one common cold coronavirus spike condition were defined as cross-reactive. Levenshtein distance calculated with the stringdist R package was used to assess CDR3 similarity, and unrooted trees were constructed with ape in R 3.6.1. TCRdb took over this immuneACCESS table, retaining in-frame rearrangements with V and J assigned. Such tables are incomplete; in checked studies, under half of the missing clones stem from an unresolved V gene, and the remainder is unexplained. That table gives V, J and clone size, and the DNA gave D and trimming. Present in this sample are about 45,000 clones, about three quarters of which were seen just once. Over 8.5% of the sample is taken by the ten largest.

Concerning this clone: Its antigen is still unknown. Nothing much larger sits one base from this clone, and base qualities are not available.

The source was CD4+ T cells from PBMCs cultured without peptide, collected after COVID-19 vaccination. This clonotype was obtained from a human donor who received a COVID-19 vaccine.

The nucleotide sequence is TGTGCCAGCAGTTTTTGGGGGACGGTACTGTTTTTT. Translated, this is CASSFWGTVLFF. The rearrangement joined TRBV12-3 or TRBV12-4 to TRBJ1-4, and TRBD1 may be the D gene, going by 5 matching bases. The CDR3 runs 12 amino acids, cysteine and phenylalanine included. Left in the record is the CDR3 DNA by itself, 36 bases read in frame from the first base. V is clipped by 3 bases and J by 13 bases, and the sequence between their germline boundaries is 12 bases long.